This T cell receptor (beta chain) was captured by sequencing in a study of siplizumab effects on memory and regulatory T cells. Of note for this clone: Its antigen is unidentified.

Per the germline V gene, CDR1 is MGHRA and CDR2 is YSYEKL. This CDR3 comprises 16 residues. V dropped 0 bases and J dropped 3; count of bases not matched to a gene: 8. Data came from immunoSEQ multiplex PCR; TCRdb stores just in-frame clones and leaves some out. Among 95,000 to 130,000 clones listed, 90% to 95% were seen once. Study-wide results and limits: Naive T cells looked more diverse than memory cells and looked like major alloresponse contributors.

The sequenced material came from non-Treg CD4+ T cells sorted from blood. The V call is TRBV4-1, the J call TRBJ2-7; 7 nucleotides align to TRBD1. This TCR was sampled from a human donor in good health. DNA of the CDR3: TGCGCCAGCAGCCAAGATTGGAGACAGGGCGACTACGAGCAGTACTTC. Amino acid sequence: CASSQDWRQGDYEQYF.